The 4 T cell receptor beta chains reported below all come from one sample, sequenced in a study of T cells expressing NK-cell markers. No DNA is given; TCRdb re-called the 5' RACE reads and lists each CDR3 protein once. The sample table includes about 460,000 distinct CDR3 sequences. What was sequenced was blood T cells: a sorted CD56 or NKG2C T cell subset, CD4+ or CD8+ T cells, or bulk PBMC T cells (not recorded which). Every receptor here comes from a woman in her fifties or sixties in good health.

The V gene is TRBV3-1, the J gene TRBJ2-2; TCRdb proposes TRBD2, but this gene call is untestable without DNA. This CDR3 region has 14 residues. The germline V gene encodes CDR1 LGHDT and CDR2 YNNKEL (reference sequence). CDR3 residues: CASSHQAGGVELFF.

This CDR3 is CASTRGTTNEKLFF. The chain combines TRBV3-1 with TRBJ1-4; there is no DNA to check the TCRdb D call of TRBD1. This CDR3 has 14 residues. CDR1 is LGHDT and CDR2 is YNNKEL in the germline V gene (reference sequence).

V and J are TRBV7-2 and TRBJ2-7; TCRdb picks TRBD1, but there is no DNA to check that call. In germline, CDR1 is SGHTA, CDR2 FQGNSA. CDR3 length equals 14 residues. The CDR3 protein is CASSLGTYSYEQYF.

The chain couples TRBV5-5 to TRBJ1-2; TCRdb's D call, TRBD1, is unchecked because there is no DNA. Germline CDR1 and CDR2: SGHKS and YYEKEE (reference sequence). The CDR3 is made up of 14 amino acids. CDR3 sequence: CASRSPGLNYGYTF.